What follows are 11 T cell receptor beta chains derived from one specimen sequenced in a study of T cell clones after liver transplantation (dated by TCRdb to the late 2010s). The library came from the immunoSEQ multiplex PCR assay. TCRdb re-hosts the immuneACCESS table, in-frame sequences only. Its copies lack some clones; in the studies checked, an unresolved V gene accounts for under half of them, and the cause for the rest is not known. The sample table holds under 55,000 clones, of which 85% to 90% were seen once. Around 14% of the sample goes to the ten largest clones. The specimen comprised CD8+ T cells from blood, sampled 12 months after liver transplant. These receptors all stem from a human patient who received a liver transplant. The graft donor may be the source of some T cells after a transplant.

The chain is built from TRBV28 and TRBJ2-7; 12 bases map to TRBD2. After removal of 6 bases from V and 5 bases from J, the junction contained 8 bases not matched to a gene. Looked up from germline, CDR1 is MDHEN and CDR2 is SYDVKM. The CDR3 sequence is 15 residues long. Here the CDR3 reads CASSPLAGGVDEQYF. CDR3 bases: TGTGCCAGCAGCCCACTAGCGGGAGGTGTGGACGAGCAGTACTTC.

J is TRBJ2-1 and V is TRBV14, with D possibly matching TRBD2 (6 bases). The CDR3 loop spans 11 amino acids. Germline V gives CDR1 SGHDN, CDR2 FVKESK. Trimming took 4 bases from V and 9 from J, leaving 7 bases between them. CDR3 DNA sequence: TGTGCCAGCAGCCTAGCGGTTGAGCAGTTCTTC. This translates into CASSLAVEQFF.

The V and J genes are TRBV6-1 and TRBJ1-5; 10 bases are shared with TRBD1. V lost 0 bases and J lost 6; bases outside the gene matches: 5. CDR1 and CDR2 (germline): MNHNS, SASEGT. The CDR3 runs to 16 residues. CDR3 sequence reads: CASSEARTGGRQPQHF. CDR3 bases: TGTGCCAGCAGTGAAGCGCGGACAGGGGGTCGTCAGCCCCAGCATTTT.

This chain connects TRBV2 to TRBJ2-1; the D is unclear. Trimming left V 6 bases short and J 4 bases short, with 13 bases between. This CDR3 has 14 amino acids. Germline CDR1 SNHLY, CDR2 FYNNEI. The CDR3 coding sequence is TGTGCCAGCAGAACTTGGGCCGGATACAATGAGCAGTTCTTC. Translating gives CASRTWAGYNEQFF.

The J gene is TRBJ1-5, the V gene TRBV19; 7 positions match TRBD1. This CDR3 is 17 amino acids long. V dropped 3 bases and J dropped 5; count of bases not matched to a gene: 13. The germline V gene encodes CDR1 LNHDA and CDR2 SQIVND (reference sequence). CDR3: CASSILDGQAFDQPQHF. For the CDR3, the DNA is TGTGCCAGTAGTATTCTGGACGGACAGGCTTTCGATCAGCCCCAGCATTTT.

V and J are TRBV5-1 and TRBJ2-1; the match to TRBD2 covers 8 bases. This CDR3 contains 15 residues. V was pared by 1 base and J by 4 bases, with 4 bases of the junction left unmatched. Per germline, CDR1 SGHRS and CDR2 YFSETQ. The CDR3 is CASSLTSGPYNEQFF. The CDR3 DNA sequence: TGCGCCAGCAGCTTGACTAGCGGACCGTACAATGAGCAGTTCTTC.

The chain links TRBV19 to TRBJ2-7; D might be TRBD2 (6 bases). Germline V gives CDR1 LNHDA, CDR2 SQIVND (reference sequence). V lost 5 bases and J lost 7, with 15 bases in between. The CDR3 runs to 13 residues. DNA for the CDR3: TGTGCCAGTAGTCCCCACTCCGGGGGAGAGCAGTACTTC. It codes for CASSPHSGGEQYF.

This clone was recorded only once. The chain has TRBV27 and TRBJ2-7; D is undetermined. The germline V gene has CDR1 MNHEY and CDR2 SMNVEV (reference sequence). V lost 6 bases, J lost 5 bases, and 20 bases lay in between. CDR3 length: 15 amino acids. CDR3 in amino acids: CASSARANLLHEQYF. The CDR3 nucleotides are TGTGCCAGCAGCGCCCGAGCGAACCTTCTCCACGAGCAGTACTTC.

The chain links TRBV2 to TRBJ2-2; perhaps D is TRBD1 or TRBD2 (5 bases each). The CDR3 is 17 residues long. Germline V gene sequence: CDR1 SNHLY, CDR2 FYNNEI. Trimming removed 9 bases from V and 3 bases from J, with 23 bases in between. In DNA form, the CDR3 reads TGTGCCAGTGGGATCGAGGGGCGCGGTGTTTACACCGGGGAGCTGTTTTTT. This gives the protein CASGIEGRGVYTGELFF.

The V and J genes are TRBV18 and TRBJ1-2, with D tentatively TRBD1 (6 bases). V was trimmed by 2 bases and J by 4 bases, leaving 11 bases between them. The germline CDR1 and CDR2 sequences are KGHSH and LQKENI. CDR3 size: 14 residues. The CDR3 DNA is TGTGCCAGCTCACCATCGGCCAGGGGCTATGGCTACACCTTC. Its translation: CASSPSARGYGYTF.

The chain joins TRBV9 to TRBJ2-5; D may be TRBD2 (5 bases). This CDR3 spans 15 amino acids. Trimming shortened V by 0 bases and J by 5 bases, and 14 bases separated the two germline ends. The germline CDR1 and CDR2 sequences are SGDLS and YYNGEE. This chain's CDR3 is CASSVAGEVLETQYF. CDR3 DNA: TGTGCCAGCAGCGTAGCCGGGGAAGTGCTGGAGACCCAGTACTTC. Supplemented by reference TRBV9 and TRBJ2-5, the full variable domain reads DSGVTQTPKHLITATGQRVTLRCSPRSGDLSVYWYQQSLDQGLQFLIQYYNGEERAKGNILERFSAQQFPDLHSELNLSSLELGDSALYFCASSVAGEVLETQYFGPGTRLLVL.